This T cell receptor beta chain derives from a study of T cell clonotyping in hematopoietic cell transplantation. The V and J ends lost 4 bases and 5 bases, in that order; junction bases with no gene match: 11. Per germline, CDR1 GTSNPN and CDR2 SVGIG (reference sequence). This CDR3 region has 15 residues. The table came from immunoSEQ multiplex PCR; TCRdb's copy has only in-frame clones and leaves some out. The data hold roughly 13,000 clones, with approximately 56% observed a single time. This chain joins TRBV30 and TRBJ1-2, with 9 bases lining up with TRBD1. The sequenced sample consisted of PBMCs. This sequence was found in a human donor who either received an allogeneic hematopoietic cell transplant for a myeloid malignancy or was a related donor (not recorded which). Some clones in this sample may be carry-over from other donors' samples. The CDR3 DNA is TGTGCCTGGACCGAGGATGGGACAGGGTCGTATGGCTACACCTTC. Amino acids: CAWTEDGTGSYGYTF.